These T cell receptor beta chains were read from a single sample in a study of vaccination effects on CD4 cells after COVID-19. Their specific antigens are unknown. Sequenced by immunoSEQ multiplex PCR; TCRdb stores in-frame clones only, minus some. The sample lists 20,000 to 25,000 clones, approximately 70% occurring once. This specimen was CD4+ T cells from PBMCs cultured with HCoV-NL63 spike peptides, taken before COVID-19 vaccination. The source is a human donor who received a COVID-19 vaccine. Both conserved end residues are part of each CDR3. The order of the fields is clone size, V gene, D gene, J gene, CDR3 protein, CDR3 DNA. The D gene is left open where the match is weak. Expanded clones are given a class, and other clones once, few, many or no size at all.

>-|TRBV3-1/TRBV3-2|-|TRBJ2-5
CASSQEGGETQYF
TGTGCCAGCAGCCAGGAGGGGGGAGAGACCCAGTACTTC
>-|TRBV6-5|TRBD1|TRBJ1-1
CASARQGATEAFF
TGTGCCAGCGCCCGACAGGGAGCGACTGAAGCTTTCTTT
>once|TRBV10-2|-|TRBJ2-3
CASGPEGRGTDTQYF
TGCGCCAGCGGGCCAGAGGGGCGGGGCACAGATACGCAGTATTTT
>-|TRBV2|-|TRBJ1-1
CASSEQTPIYTEAFF
TGTGCCAGCAGTGAACAGACACCTATTTACACTGAAGCTTTCTTT
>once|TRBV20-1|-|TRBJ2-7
CSAEWDYEQYF
TGCAGTGCGGAATGGGACTACGAGCAGTACTTC
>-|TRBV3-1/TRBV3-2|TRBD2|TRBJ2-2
CASSQGSAGSTGELFF
TGTGCCAGCAGCCAAGGGTCAGCGGGGTCAACCGGGGAGCTGTTTTTT
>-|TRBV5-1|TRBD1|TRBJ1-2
CASSRDRSNYGYTF
TGCGCCAGCAGCCGGGACAGGTCTAACTATGGCTACACCTTC
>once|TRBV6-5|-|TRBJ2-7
CASSYSGRAYEQYF
TGTGCCAGCAGTTACTCTGGCAGGGCCTACGAGCAGTACTTC
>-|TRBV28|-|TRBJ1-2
CASSPSTGGGYTF
TGTGCCAGCAGTCCATCGACAGGAGGGGGCTACACCTTC
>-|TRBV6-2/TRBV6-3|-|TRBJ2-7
CASSYRASYEQYF
TGTGCCAGCAGTTACAGGGCTAGCTACGAGCAGTACTTC
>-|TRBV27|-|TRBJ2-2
CASSFTVLTGELFF
TGTGCCAGCAGTTTTACAGTCCTGACCGGGGAGCTGTTTTTT
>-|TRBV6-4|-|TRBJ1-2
CASSDEGGNYGYTF
TGTGCCAGCAGTGACGAAGGGGGTAACTATGGCTACACCTTC
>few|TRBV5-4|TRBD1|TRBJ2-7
CASSLAGRGPHEQYF
TGTGCCAGCAGCTTGGCCGGCAGGGGGCCCCACGAGCAGTACTTC
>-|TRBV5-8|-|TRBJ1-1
CASSFNDRGTEAFF
TGTGCCAGCAGCTTCAACGACAGAGGCACTGAAGCTTTCTTT
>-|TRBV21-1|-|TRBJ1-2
CASSKRRGGNYGYTF
TGTGCCAGCAGCAAACGTAGAGGGGGCAACTATGGCTACACCTTC
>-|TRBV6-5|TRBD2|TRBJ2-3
CASSYSSGRGTDTQYF
TGTGCCAGCAGTTACTCGAGCGGGAGGGGCACAGATACGCAGTATTTT